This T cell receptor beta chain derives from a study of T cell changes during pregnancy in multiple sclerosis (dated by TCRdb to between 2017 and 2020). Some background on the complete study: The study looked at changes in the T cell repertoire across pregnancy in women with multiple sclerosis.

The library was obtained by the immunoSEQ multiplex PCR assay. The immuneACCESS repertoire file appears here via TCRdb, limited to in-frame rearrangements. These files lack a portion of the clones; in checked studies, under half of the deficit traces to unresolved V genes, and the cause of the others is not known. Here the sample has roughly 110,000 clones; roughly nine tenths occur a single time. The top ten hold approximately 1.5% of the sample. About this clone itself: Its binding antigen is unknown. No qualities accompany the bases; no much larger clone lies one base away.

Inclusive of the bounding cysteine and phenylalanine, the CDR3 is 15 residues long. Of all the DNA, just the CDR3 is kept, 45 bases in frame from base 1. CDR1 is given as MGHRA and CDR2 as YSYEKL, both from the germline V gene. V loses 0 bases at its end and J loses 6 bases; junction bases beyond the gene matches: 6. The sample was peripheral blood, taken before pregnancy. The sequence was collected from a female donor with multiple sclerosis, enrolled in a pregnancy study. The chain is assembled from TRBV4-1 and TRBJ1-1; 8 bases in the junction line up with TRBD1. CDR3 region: CASSQEEDREAEAFF. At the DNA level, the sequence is TGCGCCAGCAGCCAAGAGGAGGACAGGGAGGCTGAAGCTTTCTTT.